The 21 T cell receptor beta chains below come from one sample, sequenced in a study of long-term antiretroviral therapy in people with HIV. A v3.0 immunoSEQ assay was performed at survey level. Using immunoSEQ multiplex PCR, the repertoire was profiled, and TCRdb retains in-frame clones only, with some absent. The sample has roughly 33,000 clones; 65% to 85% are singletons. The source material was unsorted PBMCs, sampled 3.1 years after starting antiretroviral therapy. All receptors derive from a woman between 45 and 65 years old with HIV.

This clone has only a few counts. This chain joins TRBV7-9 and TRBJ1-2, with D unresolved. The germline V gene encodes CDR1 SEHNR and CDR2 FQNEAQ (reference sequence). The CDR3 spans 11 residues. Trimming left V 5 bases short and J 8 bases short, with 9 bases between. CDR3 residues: CASSPDWGYTF. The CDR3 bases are TGTGCCAGCAGCCCGGACTGGGGCTACACCTTC.

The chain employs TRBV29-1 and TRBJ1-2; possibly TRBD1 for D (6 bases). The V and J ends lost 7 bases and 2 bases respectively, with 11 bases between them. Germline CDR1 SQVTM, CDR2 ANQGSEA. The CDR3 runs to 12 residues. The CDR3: CSGLTGNYGYTF. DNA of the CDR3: TGCAGCGGCCTAACAGGGAACTATGGCTACACCTTC. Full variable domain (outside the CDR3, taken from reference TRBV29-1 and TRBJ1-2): SAVISQKPSRDICQRGTSLTIQCQVDSQVTMMFWYRQQPGQSLTLIATANQGSEATYESGFVIDKFPISRPNLTFSTLTVSNMSPEDSSIYLCSGLTGNYGYTFGSGTRLTVV.

The CDR3 DNA follows: TGTGCCTGGGGAGGGGGGCCGAACTCTGGAAACACCATATATTTT. Its protein product is CAWGGGPNSGNTIYF. The chain recombines TRBV30 with TRBJ1-3; possibly TRBD1 for D (6 bases). The CDR3 covers 15 residues. Germline values: CDR1 GTSNPN, CDR2 SVGIG (reference sequence). Between the trimmed V and J ends, which lost 5 bases and 0 bases, there was a span of 14 bases.

The CDR3 region is CASTIGVPYEQYF. The CDR3 nucleotides are TGTGCCAGCACTATAGGGGTGCCCTACGAGCAGTACTTC. The V call is TRBV6-6, the J call TRBJ2-7; possible D gene TRBD1, 5 bases. V was clipped by 7 bases and J by 2 bases, with 12 bases between them. CDR1 and CDR2 (germline): MNHNY, SVGAGI (reference sequence). The length of the CDR3 is 13 residues.

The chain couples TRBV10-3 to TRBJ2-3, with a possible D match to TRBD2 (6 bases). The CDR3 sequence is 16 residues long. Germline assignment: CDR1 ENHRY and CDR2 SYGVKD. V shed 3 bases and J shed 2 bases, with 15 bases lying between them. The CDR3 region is CAISEGLEGPTDTQYF. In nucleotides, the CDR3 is TGTGCCATCAGTGAAGGATTGGAGGGGCCCACAGATACGCAGTATTTT.

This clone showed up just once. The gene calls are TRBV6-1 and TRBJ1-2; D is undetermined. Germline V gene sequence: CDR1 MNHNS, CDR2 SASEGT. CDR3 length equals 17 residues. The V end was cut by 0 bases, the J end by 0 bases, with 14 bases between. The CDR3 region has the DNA TGTGCCAGCAGTGAAGCTGGCATCGTAAGGGCTAACTATGGCTACACCTTC. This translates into CASSEAGIVRANYGYTF.

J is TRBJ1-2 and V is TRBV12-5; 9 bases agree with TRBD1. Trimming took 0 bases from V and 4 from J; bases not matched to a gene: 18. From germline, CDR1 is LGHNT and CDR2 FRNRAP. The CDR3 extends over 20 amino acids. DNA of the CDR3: TGTGCTAGTGGTTTGGTACTAATGGACAGGGGTCATCAGATCCTCTATGGCTACACCTTC. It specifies CASGLVLMDRGHQILYGYTF.

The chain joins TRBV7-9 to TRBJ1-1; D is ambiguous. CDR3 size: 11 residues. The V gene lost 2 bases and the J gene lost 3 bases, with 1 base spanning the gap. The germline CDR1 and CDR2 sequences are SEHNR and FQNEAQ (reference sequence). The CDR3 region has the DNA TGTGCCAGCAGCTTATACACTGAAGCTTTCTTT. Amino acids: CASSLYTEAFF.

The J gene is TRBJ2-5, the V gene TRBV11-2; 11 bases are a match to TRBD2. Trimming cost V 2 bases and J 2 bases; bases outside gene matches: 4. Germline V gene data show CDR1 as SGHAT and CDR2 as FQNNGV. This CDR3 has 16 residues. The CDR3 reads CASSLMLAGGQETQYF. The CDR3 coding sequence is TGTGCCAGCAGCTTAATGCTAGCGGGGGGTCAAGAGACCCAGTACTTC.

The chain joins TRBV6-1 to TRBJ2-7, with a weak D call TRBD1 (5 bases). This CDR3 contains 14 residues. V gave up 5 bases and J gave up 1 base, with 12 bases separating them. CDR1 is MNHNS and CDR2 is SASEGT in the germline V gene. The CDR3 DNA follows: TGTGCCAGCAGTCGGTCAGGGCGTTCCTACGAGCAGTACGTC. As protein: CASSRSGRSYEQYV.

CDR3 residues: CASSLDWRGEQYF. The DNA of the CDR3 is TGTGCCAGCAGCTTAGACTGGAGGGGCGAGCAGTACTTC. This sequence joins TRBV11-3 and TRBJ2-7; D is perhaps TRBD2 (6 bases). The V and J ends lost 0 bases and 6 bases respectively, with 9 bases between them. The CDR3 length is 13 residues. Germline loops: CDR1 SGHNT, CDR2 YENEEA.

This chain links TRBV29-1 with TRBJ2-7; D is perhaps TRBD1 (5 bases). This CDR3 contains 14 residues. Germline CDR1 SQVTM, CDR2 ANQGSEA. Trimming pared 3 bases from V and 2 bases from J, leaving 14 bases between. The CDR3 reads CSVEYWGETYEQYF. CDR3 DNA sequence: TGCAGCGTTGAGTATTGGGGCGAAACCTACGAGCAGTACTTC.

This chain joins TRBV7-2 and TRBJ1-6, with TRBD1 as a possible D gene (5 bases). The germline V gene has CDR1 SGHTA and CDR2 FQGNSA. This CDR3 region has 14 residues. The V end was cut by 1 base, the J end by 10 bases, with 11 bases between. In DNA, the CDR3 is TGTGCCAGCAGCTTAGGGGGGTTTGGGTCACCCCTCCACTTT. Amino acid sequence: CASSLGGFGSPLHF.

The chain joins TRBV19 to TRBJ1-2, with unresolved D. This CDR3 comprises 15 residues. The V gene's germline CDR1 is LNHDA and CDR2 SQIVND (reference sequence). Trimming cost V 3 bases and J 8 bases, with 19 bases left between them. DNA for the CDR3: TGTGCCAGTAGTATCTTTCAGAGCACTTCGGGGGGCTACACCTTC. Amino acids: CASSIFQSTSGGYTF. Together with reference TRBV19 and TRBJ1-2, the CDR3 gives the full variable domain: DGGITQSPKYLFRKEGQNVTLSCEQNLNHDAMYWYRQDPGQGLRLIYYSQIVNDFQKGDIAEGYSVSREKKESFPLTVTSAQKNPTAFYLCASSIFQSTSGGYTFGSGTRLTVV.

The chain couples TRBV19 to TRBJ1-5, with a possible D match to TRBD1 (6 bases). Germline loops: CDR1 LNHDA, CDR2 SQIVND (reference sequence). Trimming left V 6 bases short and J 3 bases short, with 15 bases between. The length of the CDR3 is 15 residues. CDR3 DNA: TGTGCCAGTAGAGCAGGGGACAACACCAATCAGCCCCAGCATTTT. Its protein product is CASRAGDNTNQPQHF.

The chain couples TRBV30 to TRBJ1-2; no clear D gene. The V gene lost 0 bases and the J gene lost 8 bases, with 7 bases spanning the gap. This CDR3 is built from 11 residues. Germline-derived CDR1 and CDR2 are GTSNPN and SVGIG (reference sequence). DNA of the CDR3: TGTGCCTGGAGTGTACTAGGGGGCTACACCTTC. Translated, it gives CAWSVLGGYTF.

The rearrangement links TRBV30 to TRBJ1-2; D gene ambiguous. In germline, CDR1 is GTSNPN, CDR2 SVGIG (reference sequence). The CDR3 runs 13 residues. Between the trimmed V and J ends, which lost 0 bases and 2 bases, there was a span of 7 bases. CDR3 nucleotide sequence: TGTGCCTGGAGTGTATCAGTCAACTATGGCTACACCTTC. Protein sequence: CAWSVSVNYGYTF. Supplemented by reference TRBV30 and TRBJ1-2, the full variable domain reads SQTIHQWPATLVQPVGSPLSLECTVEGTSNPNLYWYRQAAGRGLQLLFYSVGIGQISSEVPQNLSASRPQDRQFILSSKKLLLSDSGFYLCAWSVSVNYGYTFGSGTRLTVV.

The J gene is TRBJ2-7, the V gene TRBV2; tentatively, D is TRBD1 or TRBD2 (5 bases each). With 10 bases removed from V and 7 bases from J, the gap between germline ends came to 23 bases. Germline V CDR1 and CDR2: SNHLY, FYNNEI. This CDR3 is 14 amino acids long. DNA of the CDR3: TGTGCCACACAGTTACAGGCGGGTTCGGGGGAGCAGTACTTC. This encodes CATQLQAGSGEQYF.

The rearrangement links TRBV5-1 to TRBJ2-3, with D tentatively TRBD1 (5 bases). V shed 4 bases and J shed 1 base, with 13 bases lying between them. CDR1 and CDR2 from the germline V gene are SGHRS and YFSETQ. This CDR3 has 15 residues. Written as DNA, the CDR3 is TGCGCCAGCAGCGGGCCTGGGGCCCGCACAGATACGCAGTATTTT. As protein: CASSGPGARTDTQYF.

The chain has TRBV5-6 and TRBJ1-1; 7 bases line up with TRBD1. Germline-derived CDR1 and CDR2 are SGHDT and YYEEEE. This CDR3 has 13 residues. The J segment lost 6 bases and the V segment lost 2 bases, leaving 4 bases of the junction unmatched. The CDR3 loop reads CASSFRQGAEAFF. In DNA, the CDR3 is TGTGCCAGCAGCTTCCGACAGGGCGCTGAAGCTTTCTTT.

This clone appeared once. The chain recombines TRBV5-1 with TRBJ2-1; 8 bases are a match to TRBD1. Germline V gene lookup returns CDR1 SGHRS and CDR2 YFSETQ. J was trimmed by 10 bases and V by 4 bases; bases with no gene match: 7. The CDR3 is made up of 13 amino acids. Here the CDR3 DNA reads TGCGCCAGCAGCCTCCTCCGGGACAGGGAGCAGTTCTTC. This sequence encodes CASSLLRDREQFF.